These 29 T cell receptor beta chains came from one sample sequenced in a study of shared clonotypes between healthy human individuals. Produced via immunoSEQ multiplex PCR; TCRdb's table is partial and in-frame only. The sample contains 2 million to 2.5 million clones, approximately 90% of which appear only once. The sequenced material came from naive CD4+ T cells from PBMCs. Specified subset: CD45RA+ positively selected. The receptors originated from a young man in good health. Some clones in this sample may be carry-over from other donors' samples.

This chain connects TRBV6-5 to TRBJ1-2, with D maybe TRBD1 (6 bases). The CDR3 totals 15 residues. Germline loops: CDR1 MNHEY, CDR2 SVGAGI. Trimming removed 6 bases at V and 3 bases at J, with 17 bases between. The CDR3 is CASSPRLGAHYGYTF. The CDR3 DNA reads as TGTGCCAGCAGCCCCCGCTTGGGGGCTCACTATGGCTACACCTTC.

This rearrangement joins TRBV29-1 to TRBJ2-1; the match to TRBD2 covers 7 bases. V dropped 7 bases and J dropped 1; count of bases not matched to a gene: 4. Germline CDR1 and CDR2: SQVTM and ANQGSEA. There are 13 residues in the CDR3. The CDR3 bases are TGCAGCGAACGCGGGAGTTCCTACAATGAGCAGTTCTTC. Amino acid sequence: CSERGSSYNEQFF.

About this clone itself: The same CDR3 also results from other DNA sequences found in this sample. CDR3 DNA sequence: TGTGCCAGCAGCGTAGCAACGGGAGTTGCCTACGAGCAGTACTTC. It translates to CASSVATGVAYEQYF. V usage is TRBV9 and J usage is TRBJ2-7; D is possibly TRBD2 (6 bases). The V gene lost 0 bases and the J gene lost 2 bases, with 12 bases spanning the gap. Germline CDR1 and CDR2: SGDLS and YYNGEE. This CDR3 is 15 amino acids long. The variable domain in full, completed from reference TRBV9 and TRBJ2-7, reads DSGVTQTPKHLITATGQRVTLRCSPRSGDLSVYWYQQSLDQGLQFLIQYYNGEERAKGNILERFSAQQFPDLHSELNLSSLELGDSALYFCASSVATGVAYEQYFGPGTRLTVT.

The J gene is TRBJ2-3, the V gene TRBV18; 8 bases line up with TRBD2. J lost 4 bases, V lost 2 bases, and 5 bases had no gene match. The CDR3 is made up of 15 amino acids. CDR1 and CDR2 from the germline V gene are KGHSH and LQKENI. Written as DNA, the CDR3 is TGTGCCAGCTCACCAGTGACTAGCGTCTCAGATACGCAGTATTTT. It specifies CASSPVTSVSDTQYF.

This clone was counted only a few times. The CDR3 DNA reads as TGTGCCAGCAGGGCACGACGGGGTATAGGCTACACCTTC. Protein sequence: CASRARRGIGYTF. V gene TRBV27 combines with J gene TRBJ1-2; D unclear. Trimming stripped 6 bases from V and 8 bases from J, with 16 bases between. The CDR3 runs to 13 residues. Germline lookup yields CDR1 MNHEY and CDR2 SMNVEV (reference sequence).

DNA for the CDR3: TGTGCCAGCAGCTTAAGGACTAGCGGGAGTTCCGGGGAGCTGTTTTTT. This sequence encodes CASSLRTSGSSGELFF. The J gene is TRBJ2-2, the V gene TRBV7-3; 13 positions agree with TRBD2. Looked up from germline, CDR1 is SGHTA and CDR2 is FQGTGA. CDR3 length: 16 amino acids. The J segment lost 6 bases and the V segment lost 1 base, leaving 2 bases of the junction unmatched.

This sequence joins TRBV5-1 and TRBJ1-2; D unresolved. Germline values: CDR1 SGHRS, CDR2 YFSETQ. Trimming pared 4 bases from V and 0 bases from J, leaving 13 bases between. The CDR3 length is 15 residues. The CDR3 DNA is TGCGCCAGCAGCGCTAGGTCCTCCGCTAACTATGGCTACACCTTC. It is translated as CASSARSSANYGYTF.

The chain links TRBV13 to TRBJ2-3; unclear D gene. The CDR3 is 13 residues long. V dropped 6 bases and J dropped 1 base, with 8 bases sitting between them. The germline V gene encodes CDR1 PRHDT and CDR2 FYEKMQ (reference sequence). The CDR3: CASSPRGTDTQYF. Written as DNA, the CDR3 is TGTGCCAGCAGTCCCCGGGGCACAGATACGCAGTATTTT.

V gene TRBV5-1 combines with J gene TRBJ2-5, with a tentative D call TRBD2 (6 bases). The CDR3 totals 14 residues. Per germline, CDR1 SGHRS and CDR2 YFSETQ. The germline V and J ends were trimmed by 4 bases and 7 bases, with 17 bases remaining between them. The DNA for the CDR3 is TGCGCCAGCAGCGGTGGCGGGATCGGGGGGACCCAGTACTTC. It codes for CASSGGGIGGTQYF.

Here the CDR3 reads CASSSKSTYYNEQFF. The CDR3 DNA reads as TGCGCCAGCAGCTCGAAATCAACCTACTACAATGAGCAGTTCTTC. This sequence joins TRBV5-1 and TRBJ2-1; no firm D call. V was cut by 3 bases and J by 3 bases, with 13 bases left in between. Germline CDR1 reads SGHRS; CDR2 reads YFSETQ. This CDR3 is built from 15 residues.

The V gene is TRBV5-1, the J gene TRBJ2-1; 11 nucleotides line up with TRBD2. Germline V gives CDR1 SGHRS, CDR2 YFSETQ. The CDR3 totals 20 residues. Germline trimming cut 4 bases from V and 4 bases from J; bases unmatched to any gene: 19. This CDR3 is CASSEYPLDTSGSIYNEQFF. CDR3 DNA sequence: TGCGCCAGCAGCGAATACCCTCTGGATACTAGCGGGAGTATTTACAATGAGCAGTTCTTC.

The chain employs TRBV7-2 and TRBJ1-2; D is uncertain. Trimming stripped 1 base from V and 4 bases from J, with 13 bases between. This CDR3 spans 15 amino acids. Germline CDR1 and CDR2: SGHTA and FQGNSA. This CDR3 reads CASSLVELRGYGYTF. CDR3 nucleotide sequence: TGTGCCAGCAGCTTAGTAGAGCTAAGAGGCTATGGCTACACCTTC.

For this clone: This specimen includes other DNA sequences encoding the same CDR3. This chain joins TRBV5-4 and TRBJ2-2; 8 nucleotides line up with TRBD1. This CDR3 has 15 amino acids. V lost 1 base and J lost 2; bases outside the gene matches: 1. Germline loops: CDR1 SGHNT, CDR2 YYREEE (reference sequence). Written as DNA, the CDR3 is TGTGCCAGCAGCTTGCAGGGGGCCAACACCGGGGAGCTGTTTTTT. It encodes CASSLQGANTGELFF.

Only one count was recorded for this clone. The CDR3 nucleotides read TGCGCCACGGGGAGAGTGGACAATCAGCCCCAGCATTTT. It yields the protein CATGRVDNQPQHF. The chain uses TRBV4-1 and TRBJ1-5; D uncertain. Trimming shortened V by 10 bases and J by 3 bases, and 13 bases separated the two germline ends. CDR1 is MGHRA, CDR2 YSYEKL, per germline. The CDR3 covers 13 residues.

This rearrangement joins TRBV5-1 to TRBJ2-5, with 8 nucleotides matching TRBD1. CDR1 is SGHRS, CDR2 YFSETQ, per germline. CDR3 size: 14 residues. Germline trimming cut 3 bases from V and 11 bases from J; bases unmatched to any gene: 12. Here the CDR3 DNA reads TGCGCCAGCAGCTCAGGACAGGGCCAACGGGAGCAGTACTTC. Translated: CASSSGQGQREQYF. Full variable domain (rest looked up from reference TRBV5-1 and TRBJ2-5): KAGVTQTPRYLIKTRGQQVTLSCSPISGHRSVSWYQQTPGQGLQFLFEYFSETQRNKGNFPGRFSGRQFSNSRSEMNVSTLELGDSALYLCASSSGQGQREQYFGPGTRLLVL.

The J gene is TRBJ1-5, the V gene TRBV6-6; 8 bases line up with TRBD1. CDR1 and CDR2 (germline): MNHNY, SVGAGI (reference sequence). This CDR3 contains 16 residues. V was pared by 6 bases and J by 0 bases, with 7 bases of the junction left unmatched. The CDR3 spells CASRQGQADSNQPQHF. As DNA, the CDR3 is TGTGCCAGCAGGCAGGGACAGGCGGATAGCAATCAGCCCCAGCATTTT.

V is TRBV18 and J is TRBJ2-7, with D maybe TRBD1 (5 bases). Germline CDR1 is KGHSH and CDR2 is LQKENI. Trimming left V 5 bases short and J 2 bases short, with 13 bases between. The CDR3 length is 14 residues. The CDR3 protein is CASSIGRVPYEQYF. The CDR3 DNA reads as TGTGCCAGCTCAATTGGCAGGGTCCCCTACGAGCAGTACTTC.

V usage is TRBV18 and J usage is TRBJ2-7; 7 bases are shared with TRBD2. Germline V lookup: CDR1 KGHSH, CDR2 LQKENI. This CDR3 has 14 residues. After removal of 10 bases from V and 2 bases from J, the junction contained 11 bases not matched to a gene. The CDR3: CATRPGGRAYEQYF. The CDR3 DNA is TGTGCCACCCGCCCGGGAGGTAGAGCCTACGAGCAGTACTTC.

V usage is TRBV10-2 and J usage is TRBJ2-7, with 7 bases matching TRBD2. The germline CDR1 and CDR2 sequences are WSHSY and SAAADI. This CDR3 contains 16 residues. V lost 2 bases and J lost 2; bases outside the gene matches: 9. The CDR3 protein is CASSEGDVGGPYEQYF. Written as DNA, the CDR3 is TGCGCCAGCAGTGAGGGGGATGTGGGAGGGCCCTACGAGCAGTACTTC.

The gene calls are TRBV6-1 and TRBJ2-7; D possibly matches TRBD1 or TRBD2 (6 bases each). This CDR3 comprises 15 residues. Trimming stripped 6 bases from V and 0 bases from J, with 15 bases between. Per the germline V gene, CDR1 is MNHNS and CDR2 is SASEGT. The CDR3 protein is CASSGGRRLSYEQYF. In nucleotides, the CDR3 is TGTGCCAGCAGCGGGGGCCGGCGACTCTCCTACGAGCAGTACTTC.

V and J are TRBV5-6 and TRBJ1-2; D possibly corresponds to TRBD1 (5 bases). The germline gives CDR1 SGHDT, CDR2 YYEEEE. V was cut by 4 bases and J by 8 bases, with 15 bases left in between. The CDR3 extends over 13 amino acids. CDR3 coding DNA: TGTGCCAGCAGCCCTGGGGGGGTGTACGGCTACACCTTC. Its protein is CASSPGGVYGYTF.

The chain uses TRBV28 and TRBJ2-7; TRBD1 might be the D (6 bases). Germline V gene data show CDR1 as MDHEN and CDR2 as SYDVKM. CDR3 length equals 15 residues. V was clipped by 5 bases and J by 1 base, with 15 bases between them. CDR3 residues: CASSPGDTLSYEQYF. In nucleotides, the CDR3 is TGTGCCAGCAGTCCCGGGGACACCCTATCCTACGAGCAGTACTTC.

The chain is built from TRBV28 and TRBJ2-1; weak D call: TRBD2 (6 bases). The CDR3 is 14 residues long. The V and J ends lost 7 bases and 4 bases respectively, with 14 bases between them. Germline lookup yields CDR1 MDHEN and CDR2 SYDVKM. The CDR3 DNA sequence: TGTGCCAGCAACATCGGGAGCGGGTACAATGAGCAGTTCTTC. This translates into CASNIGSGYNEQFF.

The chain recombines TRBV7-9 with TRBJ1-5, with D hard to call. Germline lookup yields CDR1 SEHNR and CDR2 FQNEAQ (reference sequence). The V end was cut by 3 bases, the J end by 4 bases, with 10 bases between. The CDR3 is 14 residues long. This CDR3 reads CASSLVSENQPQHF. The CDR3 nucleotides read TGTGCCAGCAGCTTGGTGTCAGAGAATCAGCCCCAGCATTTT.

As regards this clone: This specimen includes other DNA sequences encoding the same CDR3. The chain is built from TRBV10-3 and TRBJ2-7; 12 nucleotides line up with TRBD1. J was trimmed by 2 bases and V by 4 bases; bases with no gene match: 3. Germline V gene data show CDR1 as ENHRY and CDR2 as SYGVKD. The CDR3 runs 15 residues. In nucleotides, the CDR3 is TGTGCCATCAGTGGCGGGACAGGGGGCCCCTACGAGCAGTACTTC. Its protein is CAISGGTGGPYEQYF.

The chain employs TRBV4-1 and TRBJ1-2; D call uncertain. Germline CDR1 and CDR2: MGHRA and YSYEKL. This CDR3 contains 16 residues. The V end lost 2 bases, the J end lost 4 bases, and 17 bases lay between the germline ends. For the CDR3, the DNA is TGCGCCAGCAGCCAACCACGGGAGGGCAGGTCCTATGGCTACACCTTC. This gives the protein CASSQPREGRSYGYTF.

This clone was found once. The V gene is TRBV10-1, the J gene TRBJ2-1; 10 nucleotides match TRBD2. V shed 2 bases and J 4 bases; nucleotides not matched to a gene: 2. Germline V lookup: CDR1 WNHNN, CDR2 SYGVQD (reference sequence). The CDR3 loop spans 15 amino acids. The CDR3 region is CASSEGSGRYNEQFF. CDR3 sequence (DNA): TGCGCCAGCAGTGAGGGTAGCGGGAGGTACAATGAGCAGTTCTTC.

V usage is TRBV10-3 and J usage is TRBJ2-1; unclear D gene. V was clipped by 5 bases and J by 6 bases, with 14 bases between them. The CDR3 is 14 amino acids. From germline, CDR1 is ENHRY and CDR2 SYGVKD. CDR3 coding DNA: TGTGCCATCAGTTTCTCCGAGTCTTCCAATGAGCAGTTCTTC. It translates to CAISFSESSNEQFF.

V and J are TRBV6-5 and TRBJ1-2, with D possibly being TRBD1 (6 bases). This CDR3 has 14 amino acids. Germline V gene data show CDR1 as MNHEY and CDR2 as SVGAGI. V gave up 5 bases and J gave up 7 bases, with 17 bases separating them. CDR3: CASSPGGGAGGYTF. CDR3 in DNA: TGTGCCAGCAGTCCCGGGGGGGGCGCGGGTGGCTACACCTTC.